The entry below describes one T cell receptor (beta chain). Cohort 3 recovered donors had two negative PCRs, clearance, or symptom resolution. Under the authors' procedure: Quantification of nucleated cells was approximated via reference gene primer amplification. Profiled with immunoSEQ multiplex PCR; TCRdb holds only in-frame clones, not every one. The V and J calls and clone size were taken over from that table, and D and trimming were inferred from the DNA. The sample lists more than 250,000 clones; over 75% were seen once. These data come from a study of blood T cell repertoires in COVID-19. Study overall: Samples came from the United States, Italy and Spain, spanning acute and convalescent COVID-19. Nucleic acid was either cDNA or gDNA, and it came from T cells, B-cell-depleted T cells, or PBMCs.

The receptor was isolated from a man between 25 and 39 years old who had recovered from COVID-19. Sequenced: PBMCs or T cells enriched from blood (not recorded which).

Here the CDR3 DNA reads TGTGCCTCGACGGGGGACGCGGAGGCTGGAAACACCATATATTTT. Residues: CASTGDAEAGNTIYF. This chain uses TRBV13 with TRBJ1-3; TRBD1 might be the D (5 bases). Trimming left V 11 bases short and J 2 bases short, with 19 bases between. The germline gives CDR1 PRHDT, CDR2 FYEKMQ (reference sequence). The CDR3 is 15 residues long. The full variable domain, rest sourced from reference TRBV13 and TRBJ1-3, is AAGVIQSPRHLIKEKRETATLKCYPIPRHDTVYWYQQGPGQDPQFLISFYEKMQSDKGSIPDRFSAQQFSDYHSELNMSSLELGDSALYFCASTGDAEAGNTIYFGEGSWLTVV.